Listed below are T cell receptor beta chains from one sample, sequenced in a study of control samples from healthy donors and cancer patients. Profiling relied on immunoSEQ multiplex PCR, and the TCRdb table lists in-frame clones only, not all of them. The sample lists around 130,000 clones; 70% to 90% were seen once. Sequencing input: blood. These receptors originate from a man aged 45-65 years in good health. Each CDR3 is given with its conserved first and last residue. The D gene is left open where the match is weak. Only part of the rows carry a size: once, few, many, or a class if the clone is expanded.

len: 14
abundance: NA
j_gene: TRBJ1-6
d_gene: NA
v_gene: TRBV9
CDR3aa: CASSNGASNSPLHF
CDR3nt: TGTGCCAGCAGCAACGGAGCCTCTAATTCACCCCTCCACTTT

len: 15
abundance: NA
j_gene: TRBJ1-1
d_gene: TRBD1
v_gene: TRBV6-5
CDR3aa: CASSYKTGAGTEAFF
CDR3nt: TGTGCCAGCAGTTACAAGACAGGGGCGGGCACTGAAGCTTTCTTT

len: 14
abundance: NA
j_gene: TRBJ2-7
d_gene: NA
v_gene: TRBV7-8
CDR3aa: CASSSRLGVDEQYF
CDR3nt: TGTGCCAGCAGCTCCCGTTTGGGCGTCGACGAGCAGTACTTC

len: 13
abundance: NA
j_gene: TRBJ2-7
d_gene: NA
v_gene: TRBV7-9
CDR3aa: CASSSQGRVGQYF
CDR3nt: TGTGCCAGCAGCTCGCAGGGGAGGGTCGGGCAGTACTTC

len: 12
abundance: NA
j_gene: TRBJ1-2
d_gene: NA
v_gene: TRBV5-6
CDR3aa: CASSSTTYGYTF
CDR3nt: TGTGCCAGCAGCTCGACGACCTATGGCTACACCTTC

len: 14
abundance: NA
j_gene: TRBJ2-7
d_gene: TRBD1
v_gene: TRBV3-1/TRBV3-2
CDR3aa: CASSPGQGAREQYF
CDR3nt: TGTGCCAGCAGCCCAGGACAGGGGGCAAGGGAGCAGTACTTC

len: 17
abundance: NA
j_gene: TRBJ2-3
d_gene: TRBD1
v_gene: TRBV11-2
CDR3aa: CASSLLWTGGAGDTQYF
CDR3nt: TGTGCCAGCAGCCTACTTTGGACAGGGGGCGCCGGAGATACGCAGTATTTT

len: 18
abundance: NA
j_gene: TRBJ2-3
d_gene: NA
v_gene: TRBV5-1
CDR3aa: CASSPGVRDVFSTDTQYF
CDR3nt: TGCGCCAGCAGCCCTGGAGTGCGGGACGTGTTTAGCACAGATACGCAGTATTTT

len: 16
abundance: NA
j_gene: TRBJ2-4
d_gene: NA
v_gene: TRBV3-1/TRBV3-2
CDR3aa: CASSQGPQGRFDIQYF
CDR3nt: TGTGCCAGCAGCCAAGGTCCCCAGGGGCGGTTTGACATTCAGTACTTC

len: 15
abundance: NA
j_gene: TRBJ1-4
d_gene: NA
v_gene: TRBV25-1
CDR3aa: CASSEYTGTNEKLFF
CDR3nt: TGTGCCAGCAGTGAATATACCGGGACTAATGAAAAACTGTTTTTT

len: 18
abundance: NA
j_gene: TRBJ2-7
d_gene: TRBD2
v_gene: TRBV7-2
CDR3aa: CASSLSGLAGGIYYEQYF
CDR3nt: TGTGCCAGCAGCTTAAGTGGTCTAGCGGGGGGCATATACTACGAGCAGTACTTC

len: 14
abundance: few
j_gene: TRBJ2-6
d_gene: NA
v_gene: TRBV27
CDR3aa: CASSLFSGANVLTF
CDR3nt: TGTGCCAGCAGTTTATTTTCTGGGGCCAACGTCCTGACTTTC

len: 14
abundance: NA
j_gene: TRBJ2-7
d_gene: TRBD1
v_gene: TRBV18
CDR3aa: CASSSQGSADEQYF
CDR3nt: TGTGCCAGCTCATCACAGGGGTCCGCGGACGAGCAGTACTTC

len: 13
abundance: NA
j_gene: TRBJ1-6
d_gene: NA
v_gene: TRBV6-5
CDR3aa: CASTGDRGSPLHF
CDR3nt: TGTGCCAGCACTGGGGACCGGGGTTCACCCCTCCACTTT

len: 14
abundance: NA
j_gene: TRBJ1-2
d_gene: TRBD1
v_gene: TRBV27
CDR3aa: CASSFGTGDNGYTF
CDR3nt: TGTGCCAGCAGTTTCGGGACAGGGGACAATGGCTACACCTTC

len: 13
abundance: many
j_gene: TRBJ2-2
d_gene: NA
v_gene: TRBV12-3/TRBV12-4
CDR3aa: CASSWARTGELFF
CDR3nt: TGTGCCAGCAGTTGGGCCCGCACCGGGGAGCTGTTTTTT

len: 17
abundance: NA
j_gene: TRBJ1-3
d_gene: TRBD1
v_gene: TRBV9
CDR3aa: CASSQTGSKSSGNTIYF
CDR3nt: TGTGCCAGCAGTCAGACAGGGTCCAAGAGCTCTGGAAACACCATATATTTT

len: 14
abundance: NA
j_gene: TRBJ1-2
d_gene: NA
v_gene: TRBV7-9
CDR3aa: CASSPPGTNYGYTF
CDR3nt: TGTGCCAGCAGCCCCCCCGGGACAAACTATGGCTACACCTTC

len: 15
abundance: few
j_gene: TRBJ2-3
d_gene: TRBD1
v_gene: TRBV30
CDR3aa: CAWSVQQGVGDTQYF
CDR3nt: TGTGCCTGGAGTGTACAACAGGGGGTCGGAGATACGCAGTATTTT

len: 14
abundance: NA
j_gene: TRBJ2-5
d_gene: NA
v_gene: TRBV15
CDR3aa: CATSRGREPETQYF
CDR3nt: TGTGCCACCAGCAGAGGGCGAGAGCCGGAGACCCAGTACTTC

len: 11
abundance: NA
j_gene: TRBJ2-3
d_gene: NA
v_gene: TRBV6-6
CDR3aa: CASSSQNTQYF
CDR3nt: TGTGCCAGCAGTTCACAGAATACGCAGTATTTT

len: 14
abundance: NA
j_gene: TRBJ1-5
d_gene: TRBD1
v_gene: TRBV19
CDR3aa: CASKDRDSNQPQHF
CDR3nt: TGTGCCAGTAAGGACAGGGATAGCAATCAGCCCCAGCATTTT

len: 13
abundance: NA
j_gene: TRBJ2-5
d_gene: TRBD1
v_gene: TRBV2
CDR3aa: CATSTGGGETQYF
CDR3nt: TGTGCCACCTCAACAGGGGGAGGAGAGACCCAGTACTTC

len: 14
abundance: NA
j_gene: TRBJ2-3
d_gene: NA
v_gene: TRBV24-1
CDR3aa: CATSDMVGTDTQYF
CDR3nt: TGTGCCACCAGTGATATGGTGGGCACAGATACGCAGTATTTT

len: 16
abundance: NA
j_gene: TRBJ1-1
d_gene: NA
v_gene: TRBV11-2
CDR3aa: CASSFTYGGLNTEAFF
CDR3nt: TGTGCCAGCAGCTTCACCTACGGGGGGCTGAACACTGAAGCTTTCTTT

len: 16
abundance: few
j_gene: TRBJ2-3
d_gene: NA
v_gene: TRBV7-5
CDR3aa: CVRSFPGLAGGDTQYF
CDR3nt: TGTGTCAGAAGCTTCCCTGGACTAGCGGGGGGGGATACGCAGTATTTT

len: 15
abundance: NA
j_gene: TRBJ2-1
d_gene: NA
v_gene: TRBV5-1
CDR3aa: CASSLDSTASDEQFF
CDR3nt: TGCGCCAGCAGCTTGGATTCCACAGCATCCGATGAGCAGTTCTTC

len: 14
abundance: few
j_gene: TRBJ2-4
d_gene: NA
v_gene: TRBV5-5
CDR3aa: CASGLDGAKNIQYF
CDR3nt: TGTGCCAGCGGATTAGACGGAGCCAAAAACATTCAGTACTTC

len: 12
abundance: NA
j_gene: TRBJ2-2
d_gene: NA
v_gene: TRBV7-8
CDR3aa: CASSLQTGELFF
CDR3nt: TGTGCCAGCAGCCTGCAAACCGGGGAGCTGTTTTTT

len: 14
abundance: NA
j_gene: TRBJ1-4
d_gene: TRBD1
v_gene: TRBV9
CDR3aa: CASAVGTENEKLFF
CDR3nt: TGTGCCAGCGCCGTCGGGACAGAAAATGAAAAACTGTTTTTT

len: 12
abundance: NA
j_gene: TRBJ1-2
d_gene: NA
v_gene: TRBV28
CDR3aa: CASRRQTYGYTF
CDR3nt: TGTGCCAGCCGTAGACAGACTTATGGCTACACCTTC

len: 15
abundance: NA
j_gene: TRBJ1-5
d_gene: TRBD1
v_gene: TRBV10-3
CDR3aa: CAISETGDGNQPQHF
CDR3nt: TGTGCCATCAGTGAGACAGGGGACGGCAATCAGCCCCAGCATTTT

len: 15
abundance: NA
j_gene: TRBJ1-4
d_gene: TRBD1
v_gene: TRBV11-2
CDR3aa: CASSLQGASNEKLFF
CDR3nt: TGTGCCAGCAGCTTACAGGGGGCGTCTAATGAAAAACTGTTTTTT

len: 11
abundance: once
j_gene: TRBJ1-1
d_gene: NA
v_gene: TRBV30
CDR3aa: CAWSSYTEAFF
CDR3nt: TGTGCCTGGAGTTCCTACACTGAAGCTTTCTTT

len: 14
abundance: NA
j_gene: TRBJ2-1
d_gene: NA
v_gene: TRBV24-1
CDR3aa: CATSDRLESNEQFF
CDR3nt: TGTGCCACCAGTGATAGACTAGAGAGCAATGAGCAGTTCTTC

len: 16
abundance: NA
j_gene: TRBJ2-3
d_gene: NA
v_gene: TRBV2
CDR3aa: CASRRDRRREADTQYF
CDR3nt: TGTGCCAGCAGAAGGGACAGAAGGAGGGAGGCAGATACGCAGTATTTT

len: 17
abundance: NA
j_gene: TRBJ2-1
d_gene: TRBD1
v_gene: TRBV10-1
CDR3aa: CASSGKFGTASLNEQFF
CDR3nt: TGCGCCAGCAGTGGTAAATTCGGGACAGCTTCCTTGAATGAGCAGTTCTTC